The 20 T cell receptor beta chains below were found in one sample sequenced in a study of blood T cell repertoires in COVID-19. The data were produced by immunoSEQ multiplex PCR, yet TCRdb's version contains in-frame clones alone and is incomplete. The table includes roughly 40,000 clones, 79% detected once. The sequencing sample was made of peripheral blood. All receptors derive from a woman of 80 years or more with acute or convalescent COVID-19.

The chain combines TRBV18 with TRBJ1-1, with 11 positions matching TRBD1. There are 16 residues in the CDR3. The germline gives CDR1 KGHSH, CDR2 LQKENI. V gave up 2 bases and J gave up 4 bases; unmatched junction bases: 6. The chain's CDR3 is CASSPGTGGGITEAFF. CDR3 bases: TGTGCCAGCTCACCAGGGACAGGGGGGGGGATCACTGAAGCTTTCTTT. Full variable domain (missing parts from reference TRBV18 and TRBJ1-1): NAGVMQNPRHLVRRRGQEARLRCSPMKGHSHVYWYRQLPEEGLKFMVYLQKENIIDESGMPKERFSAEFPKEGPSILRIQQVVRGDSAAYFCASSPGTGGGITEAFFGQGTRLTVV.

This clone was detected once. The chain carries TRBV7-2 and TRBJ2-2, with D tentatively TRBD2 (6 bases). Germline lookup yields CDR1 SGHTA and CDR2 FQGNSA. V lost 5 bases to trimming and J lost 4 bases, with 11 bases between them. The CDR3 totals 14 residues. CDR3 in amino acids: CASSRYGGTGELFF. CDR3 in DNA: TGTGCCAGCAGCCGTTACGGGGGCACCGGGGAGCTGTTTTTT.

The chain is built from TRBV2 and TRBJ2-7, with 11 positions matching TRBD2. Germline CDR1 and CDR2: SNHLY and FYNNEI. J lost 10 bases, V lost 1 base, and 9 bases had no gene match. This CDR3 comprises 15 residues. CDR3 DNA: TGTGCCAGCAGTGAAGGGCAACTAGCGGGAGTTCGTCAGTACTTC. Protein: CASSEGQLAGVRQYF.

This clone was found a few times. This sequence joins TRBV7-8 and TRBJ1-5; TRBD1 agrees at 9 bases. The length of the CDR3 is 20 residues. CDR1 and CDR2 from the germline V gene are SGHVS and FQNEAQ. Trimming removed 6 bases from V and 1 base from J; junction bases left unmatched: 19. CDR3 nucleotide sequence: TGTGCCAGCAGTTACACCCGACCCGGGACAGGGAGACGAAGCAATCAGCCCCAGCATTTT. Protein sequence: CASSYTRPGTGRRSNQPQHF.

V usage is TRBV5-1 and J usage is TRBJ2-3; 10 bases agree with TRBD2. The CDR3 is 14 residues long. From germline, CDR1 is SGHRS and CDR2 YFSETQ. V lost 9 bases, J lost 4 bases, and 8 bases stayed unmatched. This chain's CDR3 is CATTLAGEPDTQYF. For the CDR3, the DNA is TGCGCCACGACGCTAGCGGGAGAACCAGATACGCAGTATTTT.

The chain recombines TRBV5-1 with TRBJ1-1, with no clear D. V lost 4 bases and J 3 bases, leaving 13 bases between the germline ends. The CDR3 is 14 amino acids. The V gene's germline CDR1 is SGHRS and CDR2 YFSETQ. CDR3: CASSRVKADTEAFF. The CDR3 region has the DNA TGCGCCAGCAGCAGGGTAAAAGCGGACACTGAAGCTTTCTTT.

This clone has only a few counts. The rearrangement links TRBV10-2 to TRBJ2-5; D may be TRBD2 (7 bases). V lost 10 bases to trimming and J lost 0 bases, with 18 bases between them. Germline assignment: CDR1 WSHSY and CDR2 SAAADI. The length of the CDR3 is 15 residues. CDR3 nucleotides: TGCGCCACCGAGGGGGGGCACCAGTACCAAGAGACCCAGTACTTC. The encoded protein is CATEGGHQYQETQYF.

This chain links TRBV20-1 with TRBJ1-6; 7 bases fit TRBD1. V dropped 3 bases and J dropped 4; count of bases not matched to a gene: 6. Germline values: CDR1 DFQATT, CDR2 SNEGSKA (reference sequence). The CDR3 runs to 15 residues. The CDR3 coding sequence is TGCAGTGCTAGTCAGGGGGACATTTATAATTCACCCCTCCACTTT. This codes for CSASQGDIYNSPLHF.

The chain links TRBV19 to TRBJ2-3; 7 bases match TRBD1. J gave up 1 base and V 6 bases, and 7 bases lay outside the gene matches. The length of the CDR3 is 15 residues. Germline loops: CDR1 LNHDA, CDR2 SQIVND (reference sequence). The CDR3 nucleotides are TGTGCCAGTAGCCAACAGGGGTCGGGCACAGATACGCAGTATTTT. This gives the protein CASSQQGSGTDTQYF.

V and J are TRBV9 and TRBJ2-4; tentative D call: TRBD2 (6 bases). The CDR3 length is 16 residues. CDR1 and CDR2 (germline): SGDLS, YYNGEE. Trimming took off 4 bases at V and 0 bases at J, with 14 bases between the two ends. CDR3 sequence reads: CASSLGRRPAKNIQYF. Here the CDR3 DNA reads TGTGCCAGCAGCCTAGGGAGGAGACCAGCCAAAAACATTCAGTACTTC.

V and J are TRBV19 and TRBJ1-2, with D perhaps TRBD1 (5 bases). V was clipped by 3 bases and J by 6 bases, with 11 bases between them. CDR1 and CDR2 from the germline V gene are LNHDA and SQIVND (reference sequence). The CDR3 contains 13 residues. The CDR3: CASSIGTGDGYTF. The CDR3 DNA sequence: TGTGCCAGTAGTATTGGTACAGGAGATGGCTACACCTTC.

The chain is built from TRBV7-8 and TRBJ1-5; D is unresolved. With 3 bases removed from V and 1 base from J, the gap between germline ends came to 16 bases. The germline V gene has CDR1 SGHVS and CDR2 FQNEAQ. The CDR3 is 17 amino acids. The CDR3 nucleotides read TGTGCCAGCAGCTTTGGCCCGCACCCAAAAAGCAATCAGCCCCAGCATTTT. This translates into CASSFGPHPKSNQPQHF.

This sequence joins TRBV5-1 and TRBJ2-1, with TRBD2 matching 7 bases. After removal of 0 bases from V and 7 bases from J, the junction contained 10 bases not matched to a gene. This CDR3 contains 16 residues. The germline gives CDR1 SGHRS, CDR2 YFSETQ. The CDR3 DNA reads TGCGCCAGCAGCTTGGGGACTGGCGGGAGTGGGAATGAGCAGTTCTTC. This translates into CASSLGTGGSGNEQFF.

This clone was seen only a few times. The chain employs TRBV7-9 and TRBJ1-2; D uncertain. The CDR3 spans 14 residues. CDR1 is SEHNR, CDR2 FQNEAQ, per germline (reference sequence). V was shortened by 1 base and J by 4 bases, with 10 bases between the two germline ends. CDR3 in DNA: TGTGCCAGCAGCTTAGGACATCCGATCTATGGCTACACCTTC. It translates to CASSLGHPIYGYTF.

CDR3 residues: CAVRTVTPQANEQFF. The CDR3 nucleotides read TGTGCCGTAAGGACTGTGACTCCACAAGCCAATGAGCAGTTCTTC. This chain uses TRBV27 with TRBJ2-1; the D gene is possibly TRBD2 (5 bases). Germline V CDR1 and CDR2: MNHEY, SMNVEV (reference sequence). Trimming left V 11 bases short and J 6 bases short, with 23 bases between. The CDR3 is made up of 15 amino acids.

The chain uses TRBV18 and TRBJ1-1; D not resolved. The germline V gene has CDR1 KGHSH and CDR2 LQKENI. Trimming cost V 2 bases and J 0 bases, with 7 bases left between them. The CDR3 sequence is 14 residues long. This CDR3 is CASSPSDMNTEAFF. The CDR3, as DNA: TGTGCCAGCTCACCATCAGATATGAACACTGAAGCTTTCTTT.

This clone was observed a single time. V is TRBV9 and J is TRBJ2-2, with TRBD1 matching 11 bases. From germline, CDR1 is SGDLS and CDR2 YYNGEE. The CDR3 runs to 15 residues. Trimming cost V 1 base and J 5 bases; bases outside gene matches: 1. In DNA form, the CDR3 reads TGTGCCAGCAGCGTATGGGACAGGGGGACCGGGGAGCTGTTTTTT. Its protein product is CASSVWDRGTGELFF.

This chain links TRBV18 with TRBJ2-5, with 7 nucleotides matching TRBD1. CDR3 length equals 13 residues. CDR1 and CDR2 (germline): KGHSH, LQKENI. With 8 bases clipped from V and 2 bases from J, the junction kept 5 bases outside the gene matches. In nucleotides, the CDR3 is TGTGCCAGCCGCCGGGACAGTCAAGAGACCCAGTACTTC. This gives the protein CASRRDSQETQYF.

This chain joins TRBV29-1 and TRBJ2-1; no clear D. CDR1 and CDR2 from the germline V gene are SQVTM and ANQGSEA. The CDR3 totals 10 residues. Trimming stripped 0 bases from V and 12 bases from J, with 6 bases between. The CDR3 is CSVEDYGQFF. Written as DNA, the CDR3 is TGCAGCGTTGAAGATTACGGGCAGTTCTTC.

This chain links TRBV6-5 with TRBJ2-5; 8 bases map to TRBD2. The V and J ends lost 3 bases and 5 bases, in that order; junction bases with no gene match: 11. The CDR3 consists of 16 residues. Germline V gene lookup returns CDR1 MNHEY and CDR2 SVGAGI. This CDR3 reads CASSYTGTRWAETQYF. CDR3 bases: TGTGCCAGCAGTTATACCGGGACTAGGTGGGCTGAGACCCAGTACTTC.